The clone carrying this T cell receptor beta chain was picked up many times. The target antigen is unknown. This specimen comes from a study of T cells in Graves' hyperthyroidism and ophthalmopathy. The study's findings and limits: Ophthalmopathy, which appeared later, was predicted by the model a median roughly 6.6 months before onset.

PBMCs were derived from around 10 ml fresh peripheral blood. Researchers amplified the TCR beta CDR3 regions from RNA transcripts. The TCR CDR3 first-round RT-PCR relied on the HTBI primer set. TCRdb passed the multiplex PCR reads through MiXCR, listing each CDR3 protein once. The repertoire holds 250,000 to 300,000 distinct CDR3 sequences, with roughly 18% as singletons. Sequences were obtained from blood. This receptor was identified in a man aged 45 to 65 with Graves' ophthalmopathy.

The CDR3 DNA follows: TGTGCCAGCAGTTCTACCCGGACTAGCGGTTACAATGAGCAGTTCTTC. This encodes CASSSTRTSGYNEQFF. The V gene is TRBV28, the J gene TRBJ2-1; 10 nucleotides agree with TRBD2. Germline assignment: CDR1 MDHEN and CDR2 SYDVKM. The CDR3 runs to 16 residues. Trimming at V came to 4 bases and at J to 4 bases, leaving 7 bases not matched to a gene.